Included here is one T cell receptor (beta chain) sequence, with context. The data derive from a study of siplizumab effects on memory and regulatory T cells. The assay was immunoSEQ multiplex PCR, and TCRdb's table has in-frame clones only and misses some. The sample contains more than 85,000 clones, approximately 94% of which appear only once. The sequencing input was CD4+ T cells sorted from blood. The receptor was isolated from a human donor in good health.

The CDR3 coding sequence is TGTGCCAGCAGCGATTTTAGCGGGAACCCCTACGAGCAGTACTTC. Amino acids: CASSDFSGNPYEQYF. The chain employs TRBV6-6 and TRBJ2-7, with TRBD2 matching over 8 bases. V lost 6 bases, J lost 2 bases, and 9 bases stayed unmatched. Germline V lookup: CDR1 MNHNY, CDR2 SVGAGI (reference sequence). The CDR3 has 15 residues.